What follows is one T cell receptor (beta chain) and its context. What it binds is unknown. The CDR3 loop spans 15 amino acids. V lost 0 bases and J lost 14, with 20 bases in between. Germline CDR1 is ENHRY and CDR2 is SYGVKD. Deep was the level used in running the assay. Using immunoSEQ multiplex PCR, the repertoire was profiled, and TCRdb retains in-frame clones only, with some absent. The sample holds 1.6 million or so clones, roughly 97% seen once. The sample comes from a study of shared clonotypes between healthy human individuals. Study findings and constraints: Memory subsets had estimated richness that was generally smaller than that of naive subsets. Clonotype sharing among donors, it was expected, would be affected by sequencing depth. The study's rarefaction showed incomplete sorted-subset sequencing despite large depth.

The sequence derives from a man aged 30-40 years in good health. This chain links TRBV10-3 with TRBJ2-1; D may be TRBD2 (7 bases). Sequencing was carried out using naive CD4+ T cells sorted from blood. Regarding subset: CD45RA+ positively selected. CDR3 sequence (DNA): TGTGCCATCAGTGAGTCGCTACTAGGGGGAGGGTCTGAGTTCTTC. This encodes CAISESLLGGGSEFF.